This is a list of T cell receptor beta chains from one sample in a study of cytomegalovirus exposure and HLA in healthy donors. Here immunoSEQ multiplex PCR was the method, and the copy in TCRdb shows in-frame clones only, minus some. This sample has 150,000 to 200,000 clones; around 77% occur once, and the top ten carry 1%. The sequenced material came from PBMCs. These receptor sequences come from a woman aged 45-65 years in good health and CMV-seropositive. Each CDR3 is given with its conserved first and last residue. D genes are given only for firm matches. Clone size is shown for a subset of rows, as once, few, many or a class of expanded clone.

>NA|NA|TRBV7-2|TRBJ2-7
CASSSTSYEQYF
TGTGCCAGCAGCTCCACTAGTTACGAGCAGTACTTC
>TRBD2|NA|TRBV28|TRBJ2-7
CASRITSVYEQYF
TGTGCCAGCAGGATAACTAGCGTCTACGAGCAGTACTTC
>NA|NA|TRBV6-1|TRBJ2-7
CASSEAGAGSYEQYF
TGTGCCAGCAGTGAAGCCGGGGCGGGGTCCTACGAGCAGTACTTC
>NA|NA|TRBV5-1|TRBJ1-1
CASSPRDTENTEAFF
TGCGCCAGCAGCCCCCGGGACACCGAGAACACTGAAGCTTTCTTT
>NA|NA|TRBV28|TRBJ1-2
CASSRQGRANYGYTF
TGTGCCAGCAGTCGTCAAGGGCGGGCGAACTATGGCTACACCTTC
>TRBD1|NA|TRBV5-1|TRBJ1-2
CASSLVAGGDGYTF
TGCGCCAGCAGCTTGGTGGCAGGGGGCGATGGCTACACCTTC
>NA|once|TRBV6-5|TRBJ1-1
CASRNSPGTNEAFF
TGTGCCAGCAGAAACTCCCCCGGGACAAATGAAGCTTTCTTT
>NA|NA|TRBV7-2|TRBJ2-1
CASSFARISQFF
TGTGCCAGCAGCTTCGCTAGGATTAGTCAGTTCTTC
>TRBD1|NA|TRBV30|TRBJ1-2
CAWSRTGTGYGYTF
TGTGCCTGGAGTAGAACCGGGACAGGTTATGGCTACACCTTC
>NA|NA|TRBV5-1|TRBJ2-2
CASRSGRSTGELFF
TGCGCCAGCCGAAGCGGGCGGAGCACCGGGGAGCTGTTTTTT
>TRBD1|NA|TRBV6-6|TRBJ1-5
CASSTGGRQPQHF
TGTGCCAGCAGTACAGGGGGACGACAGCCCCAGCATTTT
>TRBD1|once|TRBV5-4|TRBJ1-1
CASSLGTGGRGTEAFF
TGTGCCAGCAGCTTGGGGACAGGGGGAAGAGGAACTGAAGCTTTCTTT
>TRBD1|NA|TRBV28|TRBJ1-2
CASSSTDRFGYTF
TGTGCCAGCAGTTCTACGGACAGGTTTGGCTACACCTTC
>TRBD1|NA|TRBV19|TRBJ1-5
CASSIRIGQGVYSNQPQHF
TGTGCCAGTAGTATCAGGATCGGACAGGGCGTATATAGCAATCAGCCCCAGCATTTT
>TRBD1|once|TRBV18|TRBJ2-1
CASSQYRGNEQFF
TGTGCCAGCTCACAATACAGGGGAAATGAGCAGTTCTTC
>TRBD1|NA|TRBV13|TRBJ2-7
CASSPRDSPYEQYF
TGTGCCAGCAGCCCCAGGGACAGTCCCTACGAGCAGTACTTC
>NA|once|TRBV27|TRBJ1-2
CASSFLGRDYGYTF
TGTGCCAGCAGTTTCCTTGGCAGGGACTATGGCTACACCTTC
>NA|NA|TRBV7-2|TRBJ2-7
CASSSYSLGEQYF
TGTGCCAGCAGTTCCTATTCGCTTGGCGAGCAGTACTTC
>NA|few|TRBV9|TRBJ2-3
CASSPPRSRGRDTQYF
TGTGCCAGCAGCCCCCCCCGAAGCAGGGGTCGAGATACGCAGTATTTT
>NA|NA|TRBV15|TRBJ2-7
CATSRGASYEQYF
TGTGCCACCAGCAGAGGAGCTTCCTACGAGCAGTACTTC
>TRBD1|NA|TRBV7-6|TRBJ1-5
CASSLASGQGGQPQHF
TGTGCCAGCAGCTTAGCTTCGGGACAGGGAGGCCAGCCCCAGCATTTT
>NA|few|TRBV28|TRBJ1-3
CASSPSVGNTIYF
TGTGCCAGCAGCCCTAGTGTGGGAAACACCATATATTTT
>TRBD1|NA|TRBV7-9|TRBJ2-7
CSSSPGQGHDEQYF
TGTTCCAGCAGCCCGGGACAGGGGCACGACGAGCAGTACTTC
>NA|NA|TRBV27|TRBJ2-3
CAAGSWGVGDTQYF
TGTGCCGCCGGTTCGTGGGGGGTGGGAGATACGCAGTATTTT
>NA|NA|TRBV7-7|TRBJ2-5
CASSGRSGNQETQYF
TGTGCTAGCAGCGGCAGATCAGGAAACCAAGAGACCCAGTACTTC
>NA|NA|TRBV14|TRBJ1-1
CASSQGEGVKVRAAFF
TGTGCCAGCAGCCAAGGAGAGGGCGTTAAGGTACGTGCGGCTTTCTTT
>NA|NA|TRBV11-1|TRBJ2-5
CASSLDYQETQYF
TGTGCCAGCAGCTTGGACTACCAAGAGACCCAGTACTTC
>NA|few|TRBV7-9|TRBJ2-1
CASSHQRSRGPGNEQFF
TGTGCCAGCAGCCACCAGAGGAGCAGGGGACCGGGGAATGAGCAGTTCTTC
>TRBD2|NA|TRBV19|TRBJ2-1
CASNKREGRWNEQFF
TGTGCCAGTAACAAGCGGGAGGGGCGGTGGAATGAGCAGTTCTTC
>TRBD1|NA|TRBV6-5|TRBJ2-7
CASSYYGQVNEQYF
TGTGCCAGCAGTTACTATGGACAGGTAAACGAGCAGTACTTC
>NA|few|TRBV6-6|TRBJ1-1
CASSYSFRNEAFF
TGTGCCAGCAGTTACTCTTTCAGAAATGAAGCTTTCTTT
>TRBD2|NA|TRBV27|TRBJ2-7
CASSRGTSGSTEQYF
TGTGCCAGCAGCCGAGGGACTAGCGGGAGTACCGAGCAGTACTTC
>NA|NA|TRBV7-9|TRBJ2-2
CASSSQGQITGELFF
TGTGCCAGCAGCTCTCAAGGACAGATCACCGGGGAGCTGTTTTTT
>TRBD1|NA|TRBV6-6|TRBJ1-3
CASRITGARSGNTIYF
TGTGCCAGCAGAATCACAGGGGCCCGCTCTGGAAACACCATATATTTT
>TRBD1|NA|TRBV7-3|TRBJ2-2
CASSTPARGRNTGELFF
TGTGCCAGCAGCACTCCGGCGAGGGGGCGCAACACCGGGGAGCTGTTTTTT
>NA|NA|TRBV2|TRBJ1-1
CASSEGPRRTEAFF
TGTGCCAGCAGTGAAGGACCCCGGAGGACTGAAGCTTTCTTT
>NA|NA|TRBV7-9|TRBJ1-4
CSSSSEKLFF
TGTTCCAGCAGCTCAGAAAAACTGTTTTTT
>NA|NA|TRBV27|TRBJ2-1
CASSTSRDDNEQFF
TGTGCCAGCAGTACGAGCAGGGATGACAATGAGCAGTTCTTC
>NA|NA|TRBV28|TRBJ2-1
CASSLGLGGAYNEQFF
TGTGCCAGCAGTTTGGGTTTGGGGGGGGCTTACAATGAGCAGTTCTTC
>TRBD2|NA|TRBV19|TRBJ2-2
CASSISGGRGNTGELFF
TGTGCCAGTAGTATCTCGGGGGGAAGAGGGAACACCGGGGAGCTGTTTTTT
>NA|NA|TRBV28|TRBJ1-2
CASSLGQGDGYTF
TGTGCCAGCAGTTTAGGGCAGGGCGACGGCTACACCTTC
>TRBD1|NA|TRBV5-6|TRBJ1-1
CASSLGQTGGGTEAFF
TGTGCCAGCAGCTTGGGGCAGACAGGGGGCGGCACTGAAGCTTTCTTT
>TRBD1|NA|TRBV6-6|TRBJ1-5
CASSYGGGQGTQPQHF
TGTGCCAGCAGTTACGGGGGGGGACAGGGAACTCAGCCCCAGCATTTT
>NA|NA|TRBV11-1|TRBJ1-1
CASSLSRNTEAFF
TGTGCCAGCAGCTTATCCAGGAACACTGAAGCTTTCTTT
>NA|NA|TRBV18|TRBJ2-7
CASSPARGNSNGEQYF
TGTGCCAGCTCACCGGCCCGGGGGAATAGTAATGGCGAGCAGTACTTC
>NA|few|TRBV9|TRBJ2-7
CASSVDLGSYEQYF
TGTGCCAGCAGCGTAGATCTCGGCTCCTACGAGCAGTACTTC
>NA|NA|TRBV4-3|TRBJ2-7
CASSQAASGDYEQYF
TGCGCCAGCAGCCAAGCGGCCTCGGGGGACTACGAGCAGTACTTC
>NA|NA|TRBV2|TRBJ1-2
CASSVQNGGYTF
TGTGCCAGCAGTGTACAGAACGGTGGCTACACCTTC
>NA|NA|TRBV27|TRBJ1-2
CASSPRNSLWGYTF
TGTGCCAGCAGTCCCCGGAACAGTCTATGGGGCTACACCTTC
>NA|once|TRBV9|TRBJ2-3
CASSNEREGLSTDTQYF
TGTGCCAGCAGTAACGAGAGGGAAGGCCTAAGCACAGATACGCAGTATTTT
>NA|NA|TRBV19|TRBJ2-7
CASKQYSGGNYEQYF
TGTGCCAGTAAACAATATTCCGGCGGGAACTACGAGCAGTACTTC
>TRBD1|NA|TRBV5-1|TRBJ2-1
CASSVTGNFDNEQFF
TGCGCCAGCAGCGTGACAGGGAATTTCGACAATGAGCAGTTCTTC
>TRBD1|NA|TRBV5-5|TRBJ1-1
CASSRTGNTEAFF
TGTGCCAGCAGTCGGACAGGGAACACTGAAGCTTTCTTT